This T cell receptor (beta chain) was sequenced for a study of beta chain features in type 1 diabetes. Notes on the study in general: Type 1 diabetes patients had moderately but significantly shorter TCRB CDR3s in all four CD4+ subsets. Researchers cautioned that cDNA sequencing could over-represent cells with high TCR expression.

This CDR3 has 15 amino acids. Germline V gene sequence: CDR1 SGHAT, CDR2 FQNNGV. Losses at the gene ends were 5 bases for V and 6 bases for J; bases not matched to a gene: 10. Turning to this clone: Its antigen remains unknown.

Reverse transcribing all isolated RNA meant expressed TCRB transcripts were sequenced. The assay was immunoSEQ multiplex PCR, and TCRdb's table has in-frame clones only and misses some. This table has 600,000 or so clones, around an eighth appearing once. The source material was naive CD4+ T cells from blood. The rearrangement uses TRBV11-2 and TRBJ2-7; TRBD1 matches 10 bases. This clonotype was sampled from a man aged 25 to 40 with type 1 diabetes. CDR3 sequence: CASSPRQGAVSEQYF. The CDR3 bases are TGTGCCAGCAGCCCTCGACAGGGGGCGGTTAGCGAGCAGTACTTC.